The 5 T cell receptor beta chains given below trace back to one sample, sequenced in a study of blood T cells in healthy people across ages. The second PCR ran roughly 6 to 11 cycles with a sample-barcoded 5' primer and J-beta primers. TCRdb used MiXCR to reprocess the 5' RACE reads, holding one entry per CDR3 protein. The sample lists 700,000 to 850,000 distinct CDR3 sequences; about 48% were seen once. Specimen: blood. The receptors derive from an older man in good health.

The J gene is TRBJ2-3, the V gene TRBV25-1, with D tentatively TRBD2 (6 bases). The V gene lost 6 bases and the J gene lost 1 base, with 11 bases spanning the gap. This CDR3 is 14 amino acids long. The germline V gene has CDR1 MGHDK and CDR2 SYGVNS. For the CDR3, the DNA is TGTGCCAGCAGCCCGGGACTTGGCACAGATACGCAGTATTTT. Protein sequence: CASSPGLGTDTQYF. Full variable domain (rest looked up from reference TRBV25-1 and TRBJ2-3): EADIYQTPRYLVIGTGKKITLECSQTMGHDKMYWYQQDPGMELHLIHYSYGVNSTEKGDLSSESTVSRIRTEHFPLTLESARPSHTSQYLCASSPGLGTDTQYFGPGTRLTVL.

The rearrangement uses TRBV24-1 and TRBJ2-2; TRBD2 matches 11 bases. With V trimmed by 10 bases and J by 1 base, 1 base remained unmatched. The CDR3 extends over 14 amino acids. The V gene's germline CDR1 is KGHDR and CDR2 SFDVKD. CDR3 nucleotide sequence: TGTGCCACGGGGACTAGCGGGAACACCGGGGAGCTGTTTTTT. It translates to CATGTSGNTGELFF.

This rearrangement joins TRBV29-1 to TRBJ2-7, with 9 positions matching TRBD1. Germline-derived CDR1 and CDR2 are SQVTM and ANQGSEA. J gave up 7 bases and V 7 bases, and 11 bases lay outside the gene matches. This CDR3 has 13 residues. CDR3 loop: CSARDRESWEQYF. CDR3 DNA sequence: TGCAGCGCGCGGGACAGGGAAAGTTGGGAGCAGTACTTC.

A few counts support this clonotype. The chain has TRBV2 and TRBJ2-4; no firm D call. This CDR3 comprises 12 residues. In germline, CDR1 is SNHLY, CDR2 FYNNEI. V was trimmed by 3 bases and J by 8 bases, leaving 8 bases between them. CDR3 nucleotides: TGTGCCAGCAGTGAGTCATGGGACATTCAGTACTTC. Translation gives CASSESWDIQYF.

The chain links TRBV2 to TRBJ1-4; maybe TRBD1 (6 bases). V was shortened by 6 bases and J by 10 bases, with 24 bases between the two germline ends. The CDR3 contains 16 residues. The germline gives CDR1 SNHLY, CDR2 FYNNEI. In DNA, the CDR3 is TGTGCCAGCAGGGATTTCAGGGGCTTGGGTAGTCGAAAACTGTTTTTT. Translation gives CASRDFRGLGSRKLFF.